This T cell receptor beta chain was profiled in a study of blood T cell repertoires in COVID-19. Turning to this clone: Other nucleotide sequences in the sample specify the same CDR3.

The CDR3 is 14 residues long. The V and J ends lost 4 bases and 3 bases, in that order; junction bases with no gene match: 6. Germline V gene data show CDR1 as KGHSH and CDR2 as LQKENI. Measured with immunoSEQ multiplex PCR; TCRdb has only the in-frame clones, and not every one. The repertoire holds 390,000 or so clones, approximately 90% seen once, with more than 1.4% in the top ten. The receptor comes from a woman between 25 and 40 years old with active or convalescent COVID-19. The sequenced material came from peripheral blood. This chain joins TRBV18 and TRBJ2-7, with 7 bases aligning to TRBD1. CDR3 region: CASSLGTVFYEQYF. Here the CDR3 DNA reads TGTGCCAGCTCACTCGGGACAGTTTTCTACGAGCAGTACTTC.